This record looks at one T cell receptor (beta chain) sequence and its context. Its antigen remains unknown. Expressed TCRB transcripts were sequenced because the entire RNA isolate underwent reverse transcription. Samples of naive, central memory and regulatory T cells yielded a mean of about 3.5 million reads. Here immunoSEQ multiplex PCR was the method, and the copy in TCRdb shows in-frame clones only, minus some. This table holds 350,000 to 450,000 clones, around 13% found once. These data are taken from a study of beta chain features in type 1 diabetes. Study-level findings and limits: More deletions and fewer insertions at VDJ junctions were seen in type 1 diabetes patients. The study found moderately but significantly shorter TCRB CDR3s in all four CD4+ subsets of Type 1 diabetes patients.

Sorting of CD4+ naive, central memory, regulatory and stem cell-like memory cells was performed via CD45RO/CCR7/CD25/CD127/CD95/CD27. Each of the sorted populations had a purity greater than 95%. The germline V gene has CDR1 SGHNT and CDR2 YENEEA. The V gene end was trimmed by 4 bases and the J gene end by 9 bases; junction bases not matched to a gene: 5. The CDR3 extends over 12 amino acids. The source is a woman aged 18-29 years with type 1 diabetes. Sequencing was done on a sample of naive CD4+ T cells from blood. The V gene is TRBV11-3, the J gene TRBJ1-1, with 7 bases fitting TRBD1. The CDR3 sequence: CASSWTGRKAFF. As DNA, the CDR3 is TGTGCCAGCAGCTGGACAGGCAGAAAAGCTTTCTTT.